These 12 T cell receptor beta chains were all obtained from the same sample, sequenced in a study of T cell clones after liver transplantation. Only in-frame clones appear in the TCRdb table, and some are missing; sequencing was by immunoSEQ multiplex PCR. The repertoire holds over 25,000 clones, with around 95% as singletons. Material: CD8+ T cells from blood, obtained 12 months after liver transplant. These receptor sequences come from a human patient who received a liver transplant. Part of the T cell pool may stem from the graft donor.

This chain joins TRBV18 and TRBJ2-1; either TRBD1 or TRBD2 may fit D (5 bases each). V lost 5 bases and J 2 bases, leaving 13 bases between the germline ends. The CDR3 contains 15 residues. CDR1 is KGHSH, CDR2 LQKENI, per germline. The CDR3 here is CASSNTRGPYNEQFF. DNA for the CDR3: TGTGCCAGCTCAAATACTAGGGGCCCCTACAATGAGCAGTTCTTC.

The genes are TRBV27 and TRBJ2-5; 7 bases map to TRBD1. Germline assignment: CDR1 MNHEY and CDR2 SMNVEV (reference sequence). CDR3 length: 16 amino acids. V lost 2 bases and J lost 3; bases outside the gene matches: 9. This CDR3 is CASSLRSATGEETQYF. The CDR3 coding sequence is TGTGCCAGCAGTTTAAGAAGCGCCACAGGGGAAGAGACCCAGTACTTC.

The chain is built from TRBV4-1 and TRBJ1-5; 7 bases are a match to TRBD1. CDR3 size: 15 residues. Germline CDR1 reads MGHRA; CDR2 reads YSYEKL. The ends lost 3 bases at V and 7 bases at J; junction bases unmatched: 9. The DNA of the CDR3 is TGCGCCAGCAGCCATACTGGACAGGTCGAGCAGCCCCAGCATTTT. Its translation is CASSHTGQVEQPQHF.

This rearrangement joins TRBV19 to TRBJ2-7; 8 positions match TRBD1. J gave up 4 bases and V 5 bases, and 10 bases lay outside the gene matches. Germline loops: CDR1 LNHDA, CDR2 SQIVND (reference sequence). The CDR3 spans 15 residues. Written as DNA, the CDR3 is TGTGCCAGTAGTCCCTCAGCGCAGGGGGCATACGAGCAGTACTTC. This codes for CASSPSAQGAYEQYF.

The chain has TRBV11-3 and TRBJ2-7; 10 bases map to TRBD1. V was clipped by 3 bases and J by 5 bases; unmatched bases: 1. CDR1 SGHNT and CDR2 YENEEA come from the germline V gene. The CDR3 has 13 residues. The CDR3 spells CASSLGQGNEQYF. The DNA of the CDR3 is TGTGCCAGCAGCTTGGGACAGGGGAACGAGCAGTACTTC.

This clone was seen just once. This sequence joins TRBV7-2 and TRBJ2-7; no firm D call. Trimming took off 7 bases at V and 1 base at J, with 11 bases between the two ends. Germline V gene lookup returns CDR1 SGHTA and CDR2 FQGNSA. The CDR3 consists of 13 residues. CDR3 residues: CASIGLRSYEQYF. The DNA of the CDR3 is TGTGCCAGCATAGGGCTGCGGTCCTACGAGCAGTACTTC. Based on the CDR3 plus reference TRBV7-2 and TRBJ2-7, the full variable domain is GAGVSQSPSNKVTEKGKDVELRCDPISGHTALYWYRQSLGQGLEFLIYFQGNSAPDKSGLPSDRFSAERTGGSVSTLTIQRTQQEDSAVYLCASIGLRSYEQYFGPGTRLTVT.

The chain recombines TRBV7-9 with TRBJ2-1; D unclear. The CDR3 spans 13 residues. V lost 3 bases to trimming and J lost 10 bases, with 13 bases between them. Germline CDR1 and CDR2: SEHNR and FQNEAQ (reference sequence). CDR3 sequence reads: CASSFIPGWEQFF. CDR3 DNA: TGTGCCAGCAGCTTCATTCCCGGATGGGAGCAGTTCTTC.

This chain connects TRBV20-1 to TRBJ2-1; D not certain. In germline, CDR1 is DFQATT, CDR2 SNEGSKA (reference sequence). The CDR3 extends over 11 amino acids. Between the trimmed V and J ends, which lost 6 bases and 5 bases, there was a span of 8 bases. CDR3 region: CSAPINNEQFF. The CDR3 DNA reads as TGCAGTGCCCCAATAAACAATGAGCAGTTCTTC.

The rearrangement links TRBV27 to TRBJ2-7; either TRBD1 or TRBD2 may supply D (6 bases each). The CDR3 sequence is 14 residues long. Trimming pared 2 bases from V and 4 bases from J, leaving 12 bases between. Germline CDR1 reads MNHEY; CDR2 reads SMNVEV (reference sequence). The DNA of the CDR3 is TGTGCCAGCAGTTTAACGGGGGCCCGGTACGAGCAGTACTTC. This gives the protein CASSLTGARYEQYF.

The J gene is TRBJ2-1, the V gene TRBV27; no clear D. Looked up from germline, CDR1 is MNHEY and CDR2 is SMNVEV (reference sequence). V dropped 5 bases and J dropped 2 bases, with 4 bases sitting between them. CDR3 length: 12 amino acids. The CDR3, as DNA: TGTGCCAGCAGTACAACCTACAATGAGCAGTTCTTC. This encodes CASSTTYNEQFF.

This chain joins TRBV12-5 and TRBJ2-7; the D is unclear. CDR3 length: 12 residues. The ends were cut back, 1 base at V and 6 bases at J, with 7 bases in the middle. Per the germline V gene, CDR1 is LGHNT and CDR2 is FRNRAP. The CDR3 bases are TGTGCTAGTGGTTTGGGACCATTCGAGCAGTACTTC. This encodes CASGLGPFEQYF.

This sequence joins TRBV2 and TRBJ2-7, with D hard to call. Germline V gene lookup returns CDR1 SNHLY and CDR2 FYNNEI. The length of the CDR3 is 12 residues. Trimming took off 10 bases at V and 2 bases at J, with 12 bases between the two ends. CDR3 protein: CATQGIPYEQYF. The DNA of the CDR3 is TGTGCCACCCAAGGGATTCCCTACGAGCAGTACTTC.